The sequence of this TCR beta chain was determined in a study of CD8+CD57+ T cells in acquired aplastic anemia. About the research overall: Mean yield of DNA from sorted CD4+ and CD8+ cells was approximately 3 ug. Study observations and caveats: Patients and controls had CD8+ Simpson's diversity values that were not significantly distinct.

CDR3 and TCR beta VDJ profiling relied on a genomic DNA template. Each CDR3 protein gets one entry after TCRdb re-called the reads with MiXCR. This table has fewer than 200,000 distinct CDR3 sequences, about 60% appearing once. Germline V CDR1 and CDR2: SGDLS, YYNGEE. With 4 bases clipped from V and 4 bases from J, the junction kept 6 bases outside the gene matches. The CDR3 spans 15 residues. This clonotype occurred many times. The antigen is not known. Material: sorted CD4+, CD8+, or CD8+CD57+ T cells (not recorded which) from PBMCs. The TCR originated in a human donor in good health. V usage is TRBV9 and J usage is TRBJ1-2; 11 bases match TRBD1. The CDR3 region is CASSFGQGAGYGYTF. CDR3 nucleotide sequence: TGTGCCAGCAGCTTTGGACAGGGGGCCGGCTATGGCTACACCTTC.